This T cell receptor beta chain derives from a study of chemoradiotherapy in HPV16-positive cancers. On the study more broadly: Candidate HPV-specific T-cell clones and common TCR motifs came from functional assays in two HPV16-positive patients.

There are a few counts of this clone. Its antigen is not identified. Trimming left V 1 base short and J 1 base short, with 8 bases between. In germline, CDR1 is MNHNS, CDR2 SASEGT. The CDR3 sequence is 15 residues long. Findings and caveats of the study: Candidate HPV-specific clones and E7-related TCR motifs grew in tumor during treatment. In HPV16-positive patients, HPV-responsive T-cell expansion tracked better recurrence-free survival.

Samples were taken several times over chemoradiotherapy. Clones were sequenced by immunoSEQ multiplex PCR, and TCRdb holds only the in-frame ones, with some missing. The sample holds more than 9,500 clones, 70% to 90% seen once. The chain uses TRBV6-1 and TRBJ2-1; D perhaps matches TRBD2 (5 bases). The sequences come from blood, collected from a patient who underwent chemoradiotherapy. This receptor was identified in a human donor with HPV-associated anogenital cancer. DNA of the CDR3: TGTGCCAGCAGTGAAGGAGAGGGTTCCTACAATGAGCAGTTCTTC. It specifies CASSEGEGSYNEQFF.